Below, 13 T cell receptor beta chains from the same sample are listed, as sequenced in a study of response to subunit inactivated influenza vaccine. TCRdb recomputed calls from the RT-PCR reads with MiXCR, one row per CDR3 protein. The sample consists of 300,000 to 350,000 distinct CDR3 sequences, approximately 20% of them appearing once. Specimen: PBMCs from blood, collected approximately 20 months after vaccination. All receptors come from a man between 50 and 69 years old who received an inactivated influenza vaccine.

This chain joins TRBV3-1 and TRBJ1-1, with D maybe TRBD1 (6 bases). CDR1 and CDR2 (germline): LGHDT, YNNKEL (reference sequence). V lost 7 bases and J 6 bases, leaving 12 bases between the germline ends. The CDR3 is 12 amino acids. Here the CDR3 DNA reads TGTGCCAGCAACAGGGCAGGGTCTGAAGCTTTCTTT. It is translated as CASNRAGSEAFF.

J is TRBJ2-7 and V is TRBV7-9; no clear D. This CDR3 has 12 residues. V shed 1 base and J shed 6 bases, with 7 bases lying between them. CDR1 and CDR2 from the germline V gene are SEHNR and FQNEAQ (reference sequence). The CDR3: CASSLDSFEQYF. The CDR3 bases are TGTGCCAGCAGCTTAGACAGTTTCGAGCAGTACTTC. The variable domain in full, with the rest retrieved from reference TRBV7-9 and TRBJ2-7, is DTGVSQNPRHKITKRGQNVTFRCDPISEHNRLYWYRQTLGQGPEFLTYFQNEAQLEKSRLLSDRFSAERPKGSFSTLEIQRTEQGDSAMYLCASSLDSFEQYFGPGTRLTVT.

The chain carries TRBV20-1 and TRBJ2-5, with D maybe TRBD1 (7 bases). Trimming took off 5 bases at V and 4 bases at J, with 14 bases between the two ends. Germline CDR1 and CDR2: DFQATT and SNEGSKA (reference sequence). The CDR3 consists of 13 residues. CDR3 in amino acids: CSAPPGGLETQYF. In DNA, the CDR3 is TGCAGTGCTCCTCCAGGGGGGCTAGAGACCCAGTACTTC.

In this sample, this clonotype turned up a few times. The gene calls are TRBV7-9 and TRBJ2-7; D remains ambiguous. Per the germline V gene, CDR1 is SEHNR and CDR2 is FQNEAQ (reference sequence). V was shortened by 1 base and J by 1 base, with 14 bases between the two germline ends. This CDR3 has 16 amino acids. CDR3 sequence reads: CASSLDLWSRSYEQYF. The DNA for the CDR3 is TGTGCCAGCAGCTTAGACCTTTGGTCCCGATCCTACGAGCAGTACTTC.

The chain recombines TRBV9 with TRBJ2-2; 12 bases match TRBD2. The V gene end was trimmed by 5 bases and the J gene end by 6 bases; junction bases not matched to a gene: 8. Germline V CDR1 and CDR2: SGDLS, YYNGEE. The CDR3 sequence is 16 residues long. In DNA, the CDR3 is TGTGCCAGCAGTGCGACTAGCGGGAGAGGCCCCGGGGAGCTGTTTTTT. This gives the protein CASSATSGRGPGELFF.

CDR3 sequence: CASIKPGQGSGTEAFF. DNA for the CDR3: TGTGCCAGTATAAAGCCGGGACAGGGATCGGGAACTGAAGCTTTCTTT. J is TRBJ1-1 and V is TRBV2; 9 positions agree with TRBD1. Germline V gene data show CDR1 as SNHLY and CDR2 as FYNNEI. The ends lost 9 bases at V and 5 bases at J; junction bases unmatched: 16. CDR3 size: 16 residues.

V is TRBV19 and J is TRBJ1-5, with D maybe TRBD1 (5 bases). This CDR3 region has 15 residues. Trimming left V 3 bases short and J 3 bases short, with 12 bases between. Germline V gives CDR1 LNHDA, CDR2 SQIVND (reference sequence). CDR3 loop: CASSIGGTSNQPQHF. The CDR3 region has the DNA TGTGCCAGTAGTATTGGCGGGACTTCCAATCAGCCCCAGCATTTT.

This clonotype has a handful of counts. DNA for the CDR3: TGCGCCAGCAGCTTGGAAGGGACTAGCGGGGGATACAATGAGCAGTTCTTC. This codes for CASSLEGTSGGYNEQFF. J is TRBJ2-1 and V is TRBV5-1, with TRBD2 matching over 14 bases. This CDR3 comprises 17 residues. With 0 bases clipped from V and 4 bases from J, the junction kept 3 bases outside the gene matches. Germline values: CDR1 SGHRS, CDR2 YFSETQ. Full variable domain (rest looked up from reference TRBV5-1 and TRBJ2-1): KAGVTQTPRYLIKTRGQQVTLSCSPISGHRSVSWYQQTPGQGLQFLFEYFSETQRNKGNFPGRFSGRQFSNSRSEMNVSTLELGDSALYLCASSLEGTSGGYNEQFFGPGTRLTVL.

The chain is built from TRBV7-9 and TRBJ2-3, with a weak D call TRBD1 (6 bases). Germline V gene data show CDR1 as SEHNR and CDR2 as FQNEAQ (reference sequence). Deletions cut 6 bases from V and 4 bases from J, with 11 bases between. The CDR3 has 13 residues. The CDR3 loop is CASRKDSPDTQYF. The DNA for the CDR3 is TGTGCCAGCAGAAAGGACAGCCCAGATACGCAGTATTTT.

The chain links TRBV20-1 to TRBJ1-5, with D perhaps TRBD1 (5 bases). Germline V gene lookup returns CDR1 DFQATT and CDR2 SNEGSKA (reference sequence). V shed 6 bases and J shed 4 bases, with 13 bases lying between them. This CDR3 has 13 residues. This chain's CDR3 is CSALKDTNQPQHF. In nucleotides, the CDR3 is TGCAGTGCCCTGAAGGACACAAATCAGCCCCAGCATTTT.

Here the CDR3 DNA reads TGTGCCAGCAGTGATTGGACAGGGGAGTCCTACGAGCAGTACTTC. Translated, it gives CASSDWTGESYEQYF. The chain recombines TRBV2 with TRBJ2-7, with 9 nucleotides matching TRBD1. From germline, CDR1 is SNHLY and CDR2 FYNNEI. The ends lost 3 bases at V and 1 base at J; junction bases unmatched: 4. The CDR3 has 15 residues.

This clonotype occurred a few times. The chain has TRBV30 and TRBJ2-1, with D unclear. This CDR3 is 13 amino acids long. Germline values: CDR1 GTSNPN, CDR2 SVGIG (reference sequence). The ends were cut back, 4 bases at V and 4 bases at J, with 11 bases in the middle. The CDR3 is CAWKFGSYNEQFF. The DNA for the CDR3 is TGTGCCTGGAAGTTCGGGTCTTACAATGAGCAGTTCTTC. The whole variable domain, filled in from reference TRBV30 and TRBJ2-1, reads SQTIHQWPATLVQPVGSPLSLECTVEGTSNPNLYWYRQAAGRGLQLLFYSVGIGQISSEVPQNLSASRPQDRQFILSSKKLLLSDSGFYLCAWKFGSYNEQFFGPGTRLTVL.

A few counts support this clonotype. The rearrangement links TRBV7-8 to TRBJ1-1, with a tentative D call TRBD1 (5 bases). This CDR3 is 13 amino acids long. Germline CDR1 SGHVS, CDR2 FQNEAQ. V was trimmed by 10 bases and J by 3 bases, leaving 15 bases between them. CDR3 DNA: TGTGCCACGCAATTTGCGGGGGACACTGAAGCTTTCTTT. It translates to CATQFAGDTEAFF.